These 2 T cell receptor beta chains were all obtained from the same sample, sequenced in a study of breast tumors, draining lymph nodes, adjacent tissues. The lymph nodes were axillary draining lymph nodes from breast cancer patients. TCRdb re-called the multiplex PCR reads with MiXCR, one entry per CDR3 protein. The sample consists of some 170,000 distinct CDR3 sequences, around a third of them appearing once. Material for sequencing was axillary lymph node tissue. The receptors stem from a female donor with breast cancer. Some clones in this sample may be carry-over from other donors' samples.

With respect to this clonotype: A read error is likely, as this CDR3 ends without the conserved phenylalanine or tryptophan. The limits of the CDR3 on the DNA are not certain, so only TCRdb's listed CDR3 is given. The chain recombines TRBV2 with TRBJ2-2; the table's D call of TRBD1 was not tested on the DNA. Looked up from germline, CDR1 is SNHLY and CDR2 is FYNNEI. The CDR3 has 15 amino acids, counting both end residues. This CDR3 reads CASSGQRLNTGELRI.

The CDR3 spells CSARRGLNQPQHF. CDR3 in DNA: TGCAGTGCTAGGAGGGGGTTAAATCAGCCCCAGCATTTT. The genes are TRBV20-1 and TRBJ1-5, with D possibly matching TRBD1 (6 bases). The CDR3 runs to 13 residues. Deletions cut 3 bases from V and 4 bases from J, with 10 bases between. Germline V gene sequence: CDR1 DFQATT, CDR2 SNEGSKA (reference sequence).